This entry lists 25 T cell receptor beta chains sequenced from one sample in a study of neurological immune-mediated disorders. Sample time point: technical triplicate 1. TCRdb re-called the 5' RACE reads with MiXCR, one entry per CDR3 protein. Of fewer than 50,000 distinct CDR3 sequences listed, 8.5% to 14% were seen once; the top ten hold roughly 3.9%. What was sequenced was PBMCs. All receptors come from a man aged 55-75 years with HTLV-1-associated myelopathy (HAM/TSP).

This clonotype came up a few times. V is TRBV28 and J is TRBJ2-3; 9 bases match TRBD2. Per germline, CDR1 MDHEN and CDR2 SYDVKM. This CDR3 contains 16 residues. The junction had 6 bases not matched to a gene; V was cut back by 2 bases and J by 3 bases. The CDR3 here is CASSLSSGRLTDTQYF. CDR3 DNA sequence: TGTGCCAGCAGTTTAAGTAGCGGGAGATTGACAGATACGCAGTATTTT. Full variable domain (remainder filled in from reference TRBV28 and TRBJ2-3): DVKVTQSSRYLVKRTGEKVFLECVQDMDHENMFWYRQDPGLGLRLIYFSYDVKMKEKGDIPEGYSVSREKKERFSLILESASTNQTSMYLCASSLSSGRLTDTQYFGPGTRLTVL.

Ten or more counts support this clonotype. This sequence joins TRBV5-1 and TRBJ2-2; 14 nucleotides match TRBD2. The CDR3 is 19 amino acids. Germline trimming cut 2 bases from V and 0 bases from J; bases unmatched to any gene: 6. Looked up from germline, CDR1 is SGHRS and CDR2 is YFSETQ. The CDR3, as DNA: TGCGCCAGCAGCTTTTTTGGGACTAGCGGGAGAACGAACACCGGGGAGCTGTTTTTT. Translating gives CASSFFGTSGRTNTGELFF.

This clonotype was recorded many times. V usage is TRBV29-1 and J usage is TRBJ1-1; no firm D call. V shed 7 bases and J shed 1 base, with 13 bases lying between them. The CDR3 sequence is 13 residues long. Germline V CDR1 and CDR2: SQVTM, ANQGSEA. DNA for the CDR3: TGCAGCGGGTCTGACGGCAGGAACACTGAAGCTTTCTTT. It specifies CSGSDGRNTEAFF. Full variable domain (remainder filled in from reference TRBV29-1 and TRBJ1-1): SAVISQKPSRDICQRGTSLTIQCQVDSQVTMMFWYRQQPGQSLTLIATANQGSEATYESGFVIDKFPISRPNLTFSTLTVSNMSPEDSSIYLCSGSDGRNTEAFFGQGTRLTVV.

CDR3 DNA sequence: TGTGCCAGCAGCTTACTAAATGAAAAACTGTTTTTT. This translates into CASSLLNEKLFF. The rearrangement joins TRBV7-9 to TRBJ1-4; no firm D call. In germline, CDR1 is SEHNR, CDR2 FQNEAQ (reference sequence). The V gene lost 2 bases and the J gene lost 5 bases, with 3 bases spanning the gap. The CDR3 contains 12 residues.

This clonotype was observed at least ten times. An end of the junction does not agree with germline; a read error may underlie this. The V and J genes are TRBV20-1 and TRBJ2-5, with no clear D. The CDR3 runs 12 residues. Germline V CDR1 and CDR2: DFQATT, SNEGSKA (reference sequence). CDR3 sequence: CSAAQRQGTQYF. The CDR3 region has the DNA TGCAGTGCAGCACAGCGTCAAGGGACCCAGTACTTC.

This clonotype is categorized as medium-sized. The chain carries TRBV7-9 and TRBJ2-2, with TRBD1 identical over 10 bases. The CDR3 loop spans 15 amino acids. The V and J ends lost 5 bases and 4 bases, in that order; junction bases with no gene match: 4. CDR1 is SEHNR and CDR2 is FQNEAQ in the germline V gene (reference sequence). This chain's CDR3 is CASSPDRGPTGELFF. CDR3 DNA sequence: TGTGCCAGCAGCCCAGACAGGGGGCCCACCGGGGAGCTGTTTTTT.

This clonotype was detected ten times or more. The V and J genes are TRBV14 and TRBJ2-7; a possible D gene is TRBD1 (6 bases). CDR1 and CDR2 from the germline V gene are SGHDN and FVKESK. This CDR3 spans 15 amino acids. V lost 0 bases to trimming and J lost 4 bases, with 13 bases between them. The CDR3 region has the DNA TGTGCCAGCAGCCAAGATGGACAGAACATTTACGAGCAGTACTTC. Its protein product is CASSQDGQNIYEQYF. Based on the CDR3 plus reference TRBV14 and TRBJ2-7, the full variable domain is EAGVTQFPSHSVIEKGQTVTLRCDPISGHDNLYWYRRVMGKEIKFLLHFVKESKQDESGMPNNRFLAERTGGTYSTLKVQPAELEDSGVYFCASSQDGQNIYEQYFGPGTRLTVT.

There are a few counts of this clonotype. This chain connects TRBV7-8 to TRBJ2-2, with D unclear. The CDR3 loop spans 13 amino acids. V shed 1 base and J shed 6 bases, with 6 bases lying between them. Germline-derived CDR1 and CDR2 are SGHVS and FQNEAQ. This CDR3 is CASSLEAAGELFF. In DNA form, the CDR3 reads TGTGCCAGCAGCTTAGAGGCAGCCGGGGAGCTGTTTTTT. Together with reference TRBV7-8 and TRBJ2-2, the CDR3 gives the full variable domain: GAGVSQSPRYKVAKRGQDVALRCDPISGHVSLFWYQQALGQGPEFLTYFQNEAQLDKSGLPSDRFFAERPEGSVSTLKIQRTQQEDSAVYLCASSLEAAGELFFGEGSRLTVL.

This clonotype occurred many times. V usage is TRBV20-1 and J usage is TRBJ2-7; D perhaps matches TRBD1 (5 bases). Looked up from germline, CDR1 is DFQATT and CDR2 is SNEGSKA (reference sequence). The CDR3 spans 12 residues. V dropped 6 bases and J dropped 2 bases, with 11 bases sitting between them. The CDR3 nucleotides read TGCAGTGCGAGGACAACAACCTACGAGCAGTACTTC. Amino acid sequence: CSARTTTYEQYF.

This clonotype was observed once. The junction departs from germline at one end; a sequencing error may be responsible. V is TRBV20-1 and J is TRBJ2-1; 7 bases fit TRBD2. Germline V gene sequence: CDR1 DFQATT, CDR2 SNEGSKA (reference sequence). The CDR3 covers 13 residues. CDR3 sequence reads: CSAREGAGYEEFF. The CDR3 nucleotides read TGCAGTGCTAGGGAGGGAGCGGGGTATGAGGAGTTCTTC.

Ten or more counts support this clonotype. The rearrangement joins TRBV12-3 or TRBV12-4 to TRBJ2-1; D call uncertain. The germline V and J ends were trimmed by 3 bases and 7 bases, with 7 bases remaining between them. The CDR3 spans 12 residues. CDR3 protein: CASSFWMNEQFF. DNA of the CDR3: TGTGCCAGCAGTTTCTGGATGAATGAGCAGTTCTTC.

This clonotype qualifies as medium-sized. The chain has TRBV5-1 and TRBJ1-1, with 7 bases fitting TRBD1. The CDR3 is 15 amino acids. CDR1 and CDR2 from the germline V gene are SGHRS and YFSETQ. V gave up 8 bases and J gave up 0 bases; unmatched junction bases: 10. The CDR3 protein is CASFMGTEMNTEAFF. For the CDR3, the DNA is TGCGCCAGTTTCATGGGGACAGAAATGAACACTGAAGCTTTCTTT.

This clonotype was observed at least ten times. The chain links TRBV20-1 to TRBJ2-5; D possibly corresponds to TRBD1 (5 bases). The CDR3 extends over 12 amino acids. Germline CDR1 and CDR2: DFQATT and SNEGSKA (reference sequence). The ends were cut back, 4 bases at V and 5 bases at J, with 11 bases in the middle. Here the CDR3 DNA reads TGCAGTGCTATTACAGGTCACGAGACCCAGTACTTC. Translation gives CSAITGHETQYF.

This clonotype was counted many times. The chain joins TRBV5-1 to TRBJ2-5; TRBD1 aligns across 9 bases. CDR3 length equals 16 residues. Germline assignment: CDR1 SGHRS and CDR2 YFSETQ. Trimming cost V 5 bases and J 2 bases; bases outside gene matches: 10. CDR3 amino acids: CASSASTGGAQETQYF. Written as DNA, the CDR3 is TGCGCCAGCAGTGCCTCGACAGGGGGTGCTCAAGAGACCCAGTACTTC. Based on the CDR3 plus reference TRBV5-1 and TRBJ2-5, the full variable domain is KAGVTQTPRYLIKTRGQQVTLSCSPISGHRSVSWYQQTPGQGLQFLFEYFSETQRNKGNFPGRFSGRQFSNSRSEMNVSTLELGDSALYLCASSASTGGAQETQYFGPGTRLLVL.

This chain links TRBV25-1 with TRBJ2-1; no clear D gene. Germline CDR1 is MGHDK and CDR2 is SYGVNS. Trimming removed 2 bases at V and 4 bases at J, with 12 bases between. This CDR3 region has 15 residues. CDR3 sequence (DNA): TGTGCCAGCAGTGAAGGCAGCCTTCTATACAATGAGCAGTTCTTC. Protein: CASSEGSLLYNEQFF.

This clonotype was observed many times. This chain uses TRBV6-5 with TRBJ2-5, with TRBD1 matching 8 bases. V was pared by 6 bases and J by 5 bases, with 14 bases of the junction left unmatched. The germline V gene has CDR1 MNHEY and CDR2 SVGAGI. The CDR3 runs to 16 residues. CDR3 sequence: CASSYGLTGVQETQYF. The CDR3 coding sequence is TGTGCCAGCAGCTACGGCTTGACAGGGGTCCAGGAGACCCAGTACTTC.

This clonotype showed up many times. The J gene is TRBJ2-1, the V gene TRBV14, with 7 bases matching TRBD2. Trimming cost V 3 bases and J 5 bases; bases outside gene matches: 4. The CDR3 has 14 amino acids. The germline V gene has CDR1 SGHDN and CDR2 FVKESK. The CDR3 loop reads CASSQSSGDNEQFF. The CDR3 DNA reads TGTGCCAGCAGCCAGTCTAGCGGCGACAATGAGCAGTTCTTC. The variable domain in full, completed from reference TRBV14 and TRBJ2-1, reads EAGVTQFPSHSVIEKGQTVTLRCDPISGHDNLYWYRRVMGKEIKFLLHFVKESKQDESGMPNNRFLAERTGGTYSTLKVQPAELEDSGVYFCASSQSSGDNEQFFGPGTRLTVL.

Ten or more counts support this clonotype. CDR3 sequence reads: CSATTGTGYHNEQFF. Here the CDR3 DNA reads TGCAGTGCAACTACCGGGACAGGGTACCACAATGAGCAGTTCTTC. V is TRBV20-1 and J is TRBJ2-1, with 9 bases that match TRBD1. With V trimmed by 6 bases and J by 5 bases, 11 bases remained unmatched. This CDR3 has 15 amino acids. Germline loops: CDR1 DFQATT, CDR2 SNEGSKA (reference sequence).

This clonotype was counted many times. J is TRBJ2-3 and V is TRBV6-1; TRBD2 matches 11 bases. Germline CDR1 reads MNHNS; CDR2 reads SASEGT. V dropped 4 bases and J dropped 6; count of bases not matched to a gene: 6. There are 15 residues in the CDR3. This CDR3 is CASSGSGLAADTQYF. The CDR3 bases are TGTGCCAGCAGTGGATCGGGACTAGCGGCCGATACGCAGTATTTT.

In its sample, this clonotype was seen many times. CDR3 amino acids: CASSLEAGMNGNTIYF. In DNA, the CDR3 is TGCGCCAGCAGCTTGGAGGCAGGGATGAATGGAAACACCATATATTTT. This rearrangement joins TRBV5-1 to TRBJ1-3; a weak D match, TRBD1 (5 bases). The germline CDR1 and CDR2 sequences are SGHRS and YFSETQ. V was cut by 0 bases and J by 3 bases, with 13 bases left in between. The CDR3 has 16 residues.

This clonotype was recorded at least ten times. The chain is built from TRBV7-2 and TRBJ2-7; 15 bases map to TRBD2. In germline, CDR1 is SGHTA, CDR2 FQGNSA. The CDR3 is 18 residues long. Trimming cost V 4 bases and J 4 bases; bases outside gene matches: 11. The CDR3 loop reads CASSWPGLAGGGRYEQYF. CDR3 in DNA: TGTGCCAGCAGCTGGCCGGGACTAGCGGGAGGAGGGCGGTACGAGCAGTACTTC.

This clonotype showed up many times. The chain is built from TRBV5-1 and TRBJ1-2; a possible D gene is TRBD1 (5 bases). Trimming shortened V by 0 bases and J by 4 bases, and 13 bases separated the two germline ends. This CDR3 has 15 amino acids. Germline V lookup: CDR1 SGHRS, CDR2 YFSETQ. CDR3 nucleotide sequence: TGCGCCAGCAGCTTGGTGGGGGGAACAACCTATGGCTACACCTTC. This translates into CASSLVGGTTYGYTF.

There are many counts of this clonotype. The chain carries TRBV7-2 and TRBJ1-3; 7 nucleotides match TRBD1. The CDR3 totals 16 residues. Germline V gene sequence: CDR1 SGHTA, CDR2 FQGNSA. Trimming removed 7 bases from V and 0 bases from J; junction bases left unmatched: 9. The CDR3 loop is CASTQGGLYSGNTIYF. The CDR3 DNA reads TGTGCCAGCACCCAGGGGGGGCTTTACTCTGGAAACACCATATATTTT.

This clonotype was recorded at least ten times. The genes are TRBV20-1 and TRBJ1-2, with 8 positions matching TRBD1. Germline assignment: CDR1 DFQATT and CDR2 SNEGSKA (reference sequence). The junction had 5 bases not matched to a gene; V was cut back by 4 bases and J by 4 bases. The CDR3 loop spans 13 amino acids. The CDR3 here is CSAIDGTGYGYTF. The CDR3 nucleotides read TGCAGTGCTATCGACGGGACAGGCTATGGCTACACCTTC.

This clonotype was observed at least ten times. J is TRBJ2-3 and V is TRBV20-1; 9 bases match TRBD1. The V gene end was trimmed by 3 bases and the J gene end by 6 bases; junction bases not matched to a gene: 7. Germline-derived CDR1 and CDR2 are DFQATT and SNEGSKA (reference sequence). The CDR3 is 14 residues long. In DNA form, the CDR3 reads TGCAGTGCTAGTAGACAGGGGGGTTCGGATACGCAGTATTTT. The encoded protein is CSASRQGGSDTQYF.